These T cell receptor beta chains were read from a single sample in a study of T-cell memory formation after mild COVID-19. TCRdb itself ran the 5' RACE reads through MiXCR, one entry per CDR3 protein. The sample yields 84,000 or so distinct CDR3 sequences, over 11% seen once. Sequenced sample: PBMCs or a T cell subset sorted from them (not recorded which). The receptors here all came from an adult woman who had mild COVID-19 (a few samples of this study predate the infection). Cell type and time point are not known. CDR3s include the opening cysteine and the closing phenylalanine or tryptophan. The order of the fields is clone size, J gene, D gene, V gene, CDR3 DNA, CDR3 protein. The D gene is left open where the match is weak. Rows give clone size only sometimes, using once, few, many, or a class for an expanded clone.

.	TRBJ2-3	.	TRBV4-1	TGCGCCAGCAGCCGTCCGGGAGATACGCAGTATTTT	CASSRPGDTQYF
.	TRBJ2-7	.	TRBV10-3	TGTGCCATCAGCCCTACTCCGTCTTCCTACGAGCAGTACTTC	CAISPTPSSYEQYF
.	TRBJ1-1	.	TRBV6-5	TGTGCCAGCAGTTACGGTCAAGGGTCCGCCGGGGCTTTCTTT	CASSYGQGSAGAFF
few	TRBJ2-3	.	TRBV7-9	TGTGCCAGCAGCTTAGGTCAGGGGATCAGCACAGATACGCAGTATTTT	CASSLGQGISTDTQYF
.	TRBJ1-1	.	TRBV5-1	TGCGCCACCAGGGCCCCGGGAACTGAAGCTTTCTTT	CATRAPGTEAFF
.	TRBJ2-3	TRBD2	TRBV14	TGTGCCAGCAGCCTATCACTACTAGCGGGAGGGCCCACAGATACGCAGTATTTT	CASSLSLLAGGPTDTQYF
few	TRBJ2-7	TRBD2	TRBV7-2	TGTGCCAGCAGCTCGAGACTAGCGGACTACGAGCAGTACTTC	CASSSRLADYEQYF
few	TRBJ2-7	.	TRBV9	TGTGCCAGCAGTTACGGACTCGACGGGGGAGAGCAGTACTTC	CASSYGLDGGEQYF
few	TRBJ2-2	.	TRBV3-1	TGTGCCAGCAGCCCACTAACAGGCTCCGGCGGGGAGCTGTTTTTT	CASSPLTGSGGELFF
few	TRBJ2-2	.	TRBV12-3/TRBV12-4	.	CASSSSTPNTGELFF
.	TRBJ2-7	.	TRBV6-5	TGTGCCAGCAGTTACTCGAACAGGGCACACGAGCAGTACTTC	CASSYSNRAHEQYF
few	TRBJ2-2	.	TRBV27	TGTGCCAGCAGCCCAGTGGAACGAGGGGAGCTGTTTTTT	CASSPVERGELFF
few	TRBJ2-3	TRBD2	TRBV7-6	TGTGCCAGCAGCTCTAGCGGGGGACCCACAGATACGCAGTATTTT	CASSSSGGPTDTQYF
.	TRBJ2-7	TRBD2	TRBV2	TGTGCCAGCAGTTCCGGGACTAGCGCCTACGAGCAGTACTTC	CASSSGTSAYEQYF
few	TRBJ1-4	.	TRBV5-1	TGCGCCAGCAGCTTGGGTCCGGCAGATACAACTAATGAAAAACTGTTTTTT	CASSLGPADTTNEKLFF
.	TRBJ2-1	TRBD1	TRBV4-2	TGTGCCAGCAGCACAGGGGGTGGTGAAGGGCAGTTCTTC	CASSTGGGEGQFF
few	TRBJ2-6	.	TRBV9	TGTGCCAGCAGCCCTCAGCCGGGGACCTCTGGGGCCAACGTCCTGACTTTC	CASSPQPGTSGANVLTF
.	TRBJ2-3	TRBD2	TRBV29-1	TGCAGCGTTCTTGGGACAGGTGTAAGCGGGAGGGCCAGCACCCCCACAGATACGCAGTATTTT	CSVLGTGVSGRASTPTDTQYF
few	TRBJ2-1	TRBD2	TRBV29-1	TGCAGCGCAAAATTAGGACTAGCGGGAGTCAATGAGCAGTTCTTC	CSAKLGLAGVNEQFF
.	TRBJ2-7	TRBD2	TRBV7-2	TGTGCCAGCAGCCCCCTAGCGGGAGGTAACGAGCAGTACTTC	CASSPLAGGNEQYF
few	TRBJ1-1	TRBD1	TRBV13	TGTGCCAGCAGCTTCGACAGGGGGATGCCTGAAGCTTTCTTT	CASSFDRGMPEAFF
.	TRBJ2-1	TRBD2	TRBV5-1	TGCGCCAGCAGCCGGGGGGGCGGGACGAGCTCCTACAATGAGCAGTTCTTC	CASSRGGGTSSYNEQFF
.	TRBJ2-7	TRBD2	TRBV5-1	TGCGCCAGCAGCAGGAGCGGGAGGGTGGACGAGCAGTACTTC	CASSRSGRVDEQYF
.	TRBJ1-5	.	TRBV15	TGTGCCACCAGCAGAGATCTACAGGGCAATCAGCCCCAGCATTTT	CATSRDLQGNQPQHF
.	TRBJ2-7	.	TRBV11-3	TGTGCCAGCAGCCGTGGGCGGCCCTACGAGCAGTACTTC	CASSRGRPYEQYF
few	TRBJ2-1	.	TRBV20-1	TGCAGTGCCACCGAGCCTTACCACTACAATGAGCAGTTCTTC	CSATEPYHYNEQFF
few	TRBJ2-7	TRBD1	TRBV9	TGTGCCAGCAGCGTAGTAGGACAGGGCTACGAGCAGTACTTC	CASSVVGQGYEQYF
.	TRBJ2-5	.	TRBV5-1	TGCGACAGCAGCTTGGCCGGACGTTCCCAAGAGACCCAGTACTTC	CDSSLAGRSQETQYF
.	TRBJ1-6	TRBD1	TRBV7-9	TGTGCCAGCAGCCAAGGGACAGGGGCAGAAAATTCACCCCTCCACTTT	CASSQGTGAENSPLHF
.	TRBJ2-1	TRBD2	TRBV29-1	TGCAGCGCCGGGGGGTCTAGCGGGAGGTACAATGAGCAGTTCTTC	CSAGGSSGRYNEQFF
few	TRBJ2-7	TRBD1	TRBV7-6	TGTGCCAGCAGCTTAGGAACAGGGGGCATCAAGGACGAGCAGTACTTC	CASSLGTGGIKDEQYF
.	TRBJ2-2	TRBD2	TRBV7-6	TGTGCCAGCAGTCGGGCCCTAGCGGGAGGAAACACCGGGGAGCTGTTTTTT	CASSRALAGGNTGELFF
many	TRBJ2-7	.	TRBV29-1	TGCAGCGTTGGGGGTGGGGGCTACGAGCAGTACTTC	CSVGGGGYEQYF
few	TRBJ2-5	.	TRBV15	TGTGCCACCAGCAGAGATAGTGAGCCCCTGGGTGGACAAGAGACCCAGTACTTC	CATSRDSEPLGGQETQYF
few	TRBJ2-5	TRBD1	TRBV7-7	TGTGCCAGCAGCCAAAACCCCGGGACAGGGGTGAGCGCAGAGACCCAGTACTTC	CASSQNPGTGVSAETQYF
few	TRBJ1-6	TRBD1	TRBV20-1	TGCAGTGCTGAATCGGGACAGGTTACTTCACCCCTCCACTTT	CSAESGQVTSPLHF
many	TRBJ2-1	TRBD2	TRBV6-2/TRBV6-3	TGTGCCAGCACTCTAGCGGGAGCTCCTTATGAGCAGTTCTTC	CASTLAGAPYEQFF
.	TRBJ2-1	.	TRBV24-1	TGTGCCACCAGTGATTTGGGGGGCTCCTACAATGAGCAGTTCTTC	CATSDLGGSYNEQFF
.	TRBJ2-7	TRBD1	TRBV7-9	TGTGCCAGCAGCTACCGGGACAGGGGGACCAGCGAGCAGTACTTC	CASSYRDRGTSEQYF
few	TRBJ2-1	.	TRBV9	TGTGCCAGCAGCGCCCCAAGGCAGGGGATCTACAATGAGCAGTTCTTC	CASSAPRQGIYNEQFF
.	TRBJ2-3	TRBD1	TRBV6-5	TGTGCCAGCAGTTACTCCGGGACAGGAGGCACAGATACGCAGTATTTT	CASSYSGTGGTDTQYF
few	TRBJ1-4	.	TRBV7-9	TGTGCCAGCACCTTGGGAGTAGCTGATGAAAAACTGTTTTTT	CASTLGVADEKLFF
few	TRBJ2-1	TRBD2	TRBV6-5	TGTGCCAGCAGTTATTCGCTAGCGGGAGGCACTGAGCAGTTCTTC	CASSYSLAGGTEQFF
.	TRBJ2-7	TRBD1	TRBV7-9	TGTGCCAGCAGCTTAATATTCGGGACAGGGCGCTACGAGCAGTACTTC	CASSLIFGTGRYEQYF
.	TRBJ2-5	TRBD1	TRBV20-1	TGCAGTGCTGAAGACAGGGAGAAAAGTGAGACCCAGTACTTC	CSAEDREKSETQYF
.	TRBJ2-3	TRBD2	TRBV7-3	TGTGCCAGCAGCCTAGCGGGGGGGATCACAGATACGCAGTATTTT	CASSLAGGITDTQYF
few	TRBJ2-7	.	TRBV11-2	TGTGCCAGCAGCCCCCAGTTGGGTAGCGGCATCGGGGAGCAGTACTTC	CASSPQLGSGIGEQYF
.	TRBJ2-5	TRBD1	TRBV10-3	TGTGCCATCAGTGAAGTGGGACAGCCCGACCAAGAGACCCAGTACTTC	CAISEVGQPDQETQYF
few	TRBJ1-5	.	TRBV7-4	TGTGCCGTGCAAGACGCCAGCAATCAGCCCCAGCATTTT	CAVQDASNQPQHF
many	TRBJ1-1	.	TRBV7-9	TGTGCCAGCAGCAGGGGCACTGAAGCTTTCTTT	CASSRGTEAFF
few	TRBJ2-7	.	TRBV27	TGTGCCAGCAGTGCACAAAGCTCCTACGAGCAGTACTTC	CASSAQSSYEQYF
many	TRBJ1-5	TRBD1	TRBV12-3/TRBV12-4	TGTGCCAGCAGTTTTACGGGACAGGGCAGTCAGCCCCAGCATTTT	CASSFTGQGSQPQHF
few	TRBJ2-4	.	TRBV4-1	TGCGCCAGCAGCCAAGAGCTAAACATTCAGTACTTC	CASSQELNIQYF
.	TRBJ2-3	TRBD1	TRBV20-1	TGCAGTGCTAGGGTGGGACAGGGCGACACAGATACGCAGTATTTT	CSARVGQGDTDTQYF
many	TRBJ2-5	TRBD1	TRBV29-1	TGCAGCGCACACAGGGGAGAGGAGACCCAGTACTTC	CSAHRGEETQYF
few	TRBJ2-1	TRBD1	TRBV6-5	TGTGCCAGCAGTTATGGGACAGGGGGTAGGAATGAGCAGTTCTTC	CASSYGTGGRNEQFF
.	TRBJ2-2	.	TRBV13	TGTGCCAGCAGCTTACCTTCTACCCACAGCACGGGGGCGACCGGGGAGCTGTTTTTT	CASSLPSTHSTGATGELFF
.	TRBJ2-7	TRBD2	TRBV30	TGTGCCTGGAATCTAGCGGGAGCCTACGAGCAGTACTTC	CAWNLAGAYEQYF